The rows below give T cell receptor beta chains drawn from one sample of a study of regulatory T cells in long-lasting Graves disease. Via MiXCR, TCRdb re-called the multiplex PCR reads, giving one row per CDR3 protein. The sample has 400,000 to 650,000 distinct CDR3 sequences, around 15% seen once. This same sample was also taken into another study, of T cells in Graves' hyperthyroidism and ophthalmopathy.

Here the sequenced sample was peripheral blood mononuclear cells (PBMCs), taken at new diagnosis, from a patient treated with antithyroid drugs. These receptors were obtained from a woman aged 40-60 years with Graves disease. CDR3s include the opening cysteine and the closing phenylalanine or tryptophan. Fields, in order: CDR3 protein, CDR3 DNA, J gene, V gene, clone size, D gene. A D gene is named only where the DNA matches it firmly. Clone size is stated in some rows and not others, as once, few, many or a class when expanded.

CASSEMGADTEAFF | TGTGCCAGCAGTGAAATGGGGGCGGACACTGAAGCTTTCTTT | TRBJ1-1 | TRBV2 | many | .
CASSFPARAPVDHNEQFF | TGTGCCAGCAGTTTCCCTGCCAGAGCGCCCGTAGACCACAATGAGCAGTTCTTC | TRBJ2-1 | TRBV28 | many | .
CASSLSGKLSTEAFF | TGTGCCAGCAGTTTAAGCGGTAAACTTAGCACTGAAGCTTTCTTT | TRBJ1-1 | TRBV12-3/TRBV12-4 | many | .
CASSLDGTGGHEQYF | TGTGCCAGCAGCCTCGACGGGACAGGGGGCCACGAGCAGTACTTC | TRBJ2-7 | TRBV5-4 | many | TRBD1
CASSLYGEDTQYF | TGTGCCAGCAGTTTATATGGCGAGGATACGCAGTATTTT | TRBJ2-3 | TRBV27 | few | .
CASRAGTSLTGELFF | TGTGCCAGCAGGGCCGGGACTAGCCTCACCGGGGAGCTGTTTTTT | TRBJ2-2 | TRBV6-1 | few | TRBD2
CASGGNPFLNNSPLHF | TGTGCCAGCGGAGGCAACCCCTTCCTAAATAATTCACCCCTCCACTTT | TRBJ1-6 | TRBV6-2/TRBV6-3 | few | .
CASSLGDRVPDTQYF | TGTGCCAGCAGCCTGGGGGACAGGGTCCCAGATACGCAGTATTTT | TRBJ2-3 | TRBV27 | many | TRBD1
CAISEYSGNTIYF | TGTGCCATCAGTGAATACTCTGGAAACACCATATATTTT | TRBJ1-3 | TRBV10-3 | many | .
CASRAGGDFEQFF | TGTGCCAGCAGGGCAGGGGGAGATTTCGAGCAGTTCTTC | TRBJ2-1 | TRBV28 | . | TRBD1
CASSGRTVTGELFF | TGTGCCAGCAGTGGAAGGACAGTCACCGGGGAGCTGTTTTTT | TRBJ2-2 | TRBV2 | . | .
CASSLQDSSYNEQFF | TGCGCCAGCAGCTTGCAGGACAGCTCCTACAATGAGCAGTTCTTC | TRBJ2-1 | TRBV5-1 | . | .
CASRTIGQTRTEAFF | TGTGCCAGTAGGACAATTGGGCAGACGCGCACTGAAGCTTTCTTT | TRBJ1-1 | TRBV19 | many | .
CASSRGGAYYNEQFF | TGTGCCAGCAGCCGCGGGGGGGCCTACTACAATGAGCAGTTCTTC | TRBJ2-1 | TRBV5-6 | . | TRBD2
CASSQERTGGRRAEAFF | TGTGCCAGCAGCCAGGAAAGGACAGGGGGCCGGAGGGCTGAAGCTTTCTTT | TRBJ1-1 | TRBV4-2 | . | TRBD1
CASSQLAGGTYEQYF | TGCGCCAGCAGCCAACTAGCGGGGGGGACTTACGAGCAGTACTTC | TRBJ2-7 | TRBV4-1 | few | TRBD2
CASSIPPGFQGGYTF | TGTGCCAGTAGTATACCCCCCGGGTTTCAGGGTGGCTACACCTTC | TRBJ1-2 | TRBV19 | . | .
CASSLGLAGNTGELFF | TGCGCCAGCAGTCTGGGACTAGCGGGGAACACCGGGGAGCTGTTTTTT | TRBJ2-2 | TRBV10-2 | . | TRBD2
CASRPPGQGSDYGYTF | TGTGCCAGCAGGCCCCCGGGACAGGGGTCTGACTATGGCTACACCTTC | TRBJ1-2 | TRBV28 | few | TRBD1
CASSTSGHPGNTIYF | TGTGCCAGTAGTACCTCGGGACACCCTGGAAACACCATATATTTT | TRBJ1-3 | TRBV19 | few | .
CASSRNSGANVLTF | TGTGCCAGCAGCCGGAATTCTGGGGCCAACGTCCTGACTTTC | TRBJ2-6 | TRBV12-3/TRBV12-4 | many | .
CARTPEISRRSNQPQHF | TGTGCCAGGACACCTGAAATCTCTCGAAGAAGCAATCAGCCCCAGCATTTT | TRBJ1-5 | TRBV2 | few | .
CSASSPGPRVGSYEQYF | TGCAGTGCCAGCAGCCCCGGCCCGAGGGTGGGATCCTACGAGCAGTACTTC | TRBJ2-7 | TRBV20-1 | . | .
CASSLTVGGKPLFSYTF | TGTGCCAGCAGTTTAACGGTGGGGGGAAAGCCCCTATTTAGCTACACCTTC | TRBJ1-2 | TRBV12-3/TRBV12-4 | many | .
CASEGADSYEQYF | TGTGCCAGCGAAGGGGCTGACTCCTACGAGCAGTACTTC | TRBJ2-7 | TRBV18 | many | .
CASSLDTFGDTQYF | TGCGCCAGCAGCTTAGACACTTTCGGGGATACGCAGTATTTT | TRBJ2-3 | TRBV5-1 | . | .
CANSPSATVGTEAFF | TGTGCCAACAGCCCCTCCGCGACCGTGGGGACTGAAGCTTTCTTT | TRBJ1-1 | TRBV7-9 | few | .
CASSFGSLNIQYF | TGTGCCAGCAGTTTCGGCAGCTTAAACATTCAGTACTTC | TRBJ2-4 | TRBV12-3/TRBV12-4 | many | .
CASSQFSDRGYGYTF | TGTGCCAGCAGTCAATTCTCGGACAGGGGATATGGCTACACCTTC | TRBJ1-2 | TRBV12-3/TRBV12-4 | few | TRBD1
CASSHQASGNEQFF | TGTGCCAGCAGCCACCAGGCTAGCGGCAATGAGCAGTTCTTC | TRBJ2-1 | TRBV11-2 | many | TRBD2
CASSHPSRTLTDEQYF | TGCGCCAGCAGCCATCCGTCAAGGACGCTAACCGACGAGCAGTACTTC | TRBJ2-7 | TRBV4-1 | . | .
CASKETGGNQPQHF | TGTGCCAGCAAGGAGACAGGGGGCAATCAGCCCCAGCATTTT | TRBJ1-5 | TRBV12-3/TRBV12-4 | many | TRBD1
CSARGTSGGNEQFF | TGCAGTGCTAGAGGGACTAGCGGGGGGAATGAGCAGTTCTTC | TRBJ2-1 | TRBV20-1 | few | TRBD2
CASSVSSGGPGLQETQYF | TGTGCCAGCAGCGTTTCTAGCGGGGGGCCAGGGTTACAAGAGACCCAGTACTTC | TRBJ2-5 | TRBV9 | few | TRBD2
CSARQGNPYNSPLHF | TGCAGTGCGAGGCAGGGGAACCCTTATAATTCACCCCTCCACTTT | TRBJ1-6 | TRBV20-1 | few | .
CSAHGGGNTEAFF | TGCAGTGCTCACGGAGGGGGGAACACTGAAGCTTTCTTT | TRBJ1-1 | TRBV20-1 | many | .
CASKQDTGNEQFF | TGTGCCAGCAAGCAGGACACGGGTAATGAGCAGTTCTTC | TRBJ2-1 | TRBV2 | many | .
CATSDASTVNTEAFF | TGTGCCACCAGTGATGCTTCGACAGTAAACACTGAAGCTTTCTTT | TRBJ1-1 | TRBV24-1 | few | .
CASSEALPYGYTF | TGTGCCAGCAGTGAAGCGCTTCCCTATGGCTACACCTTC | TRBJ1-2 | TRBV2 | many | .
CATSATIAGGQFF | TGTGCCACCAGTGCAACCATAGCGGGGGGCCAGTTCTTC | TRBJ2-1 | TRBV24-1 | . | TRBD2
CASSRPGQGTSNTGELFF | TGTGCCAGCAGTCGGCCGGGACAGGGGACGTCGAACACCGGGGAGCTGTTTTTT | TRBJ2-2 | TRBV6-1 | few | TRBD1